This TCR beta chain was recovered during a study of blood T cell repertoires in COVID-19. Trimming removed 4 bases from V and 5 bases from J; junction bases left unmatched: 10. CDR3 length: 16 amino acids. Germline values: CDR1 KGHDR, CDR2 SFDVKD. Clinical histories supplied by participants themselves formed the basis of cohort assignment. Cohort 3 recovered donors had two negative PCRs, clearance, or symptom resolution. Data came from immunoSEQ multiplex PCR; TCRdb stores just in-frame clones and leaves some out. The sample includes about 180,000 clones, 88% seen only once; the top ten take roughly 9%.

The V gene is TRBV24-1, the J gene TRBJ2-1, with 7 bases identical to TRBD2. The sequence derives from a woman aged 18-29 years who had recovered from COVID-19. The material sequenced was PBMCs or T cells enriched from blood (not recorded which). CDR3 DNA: TGTGCCACCAGTGACCCCGGACTAGGACCGAACAATGAGCAGTTCTTC. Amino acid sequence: CATSDPGLGPNNEQFF.